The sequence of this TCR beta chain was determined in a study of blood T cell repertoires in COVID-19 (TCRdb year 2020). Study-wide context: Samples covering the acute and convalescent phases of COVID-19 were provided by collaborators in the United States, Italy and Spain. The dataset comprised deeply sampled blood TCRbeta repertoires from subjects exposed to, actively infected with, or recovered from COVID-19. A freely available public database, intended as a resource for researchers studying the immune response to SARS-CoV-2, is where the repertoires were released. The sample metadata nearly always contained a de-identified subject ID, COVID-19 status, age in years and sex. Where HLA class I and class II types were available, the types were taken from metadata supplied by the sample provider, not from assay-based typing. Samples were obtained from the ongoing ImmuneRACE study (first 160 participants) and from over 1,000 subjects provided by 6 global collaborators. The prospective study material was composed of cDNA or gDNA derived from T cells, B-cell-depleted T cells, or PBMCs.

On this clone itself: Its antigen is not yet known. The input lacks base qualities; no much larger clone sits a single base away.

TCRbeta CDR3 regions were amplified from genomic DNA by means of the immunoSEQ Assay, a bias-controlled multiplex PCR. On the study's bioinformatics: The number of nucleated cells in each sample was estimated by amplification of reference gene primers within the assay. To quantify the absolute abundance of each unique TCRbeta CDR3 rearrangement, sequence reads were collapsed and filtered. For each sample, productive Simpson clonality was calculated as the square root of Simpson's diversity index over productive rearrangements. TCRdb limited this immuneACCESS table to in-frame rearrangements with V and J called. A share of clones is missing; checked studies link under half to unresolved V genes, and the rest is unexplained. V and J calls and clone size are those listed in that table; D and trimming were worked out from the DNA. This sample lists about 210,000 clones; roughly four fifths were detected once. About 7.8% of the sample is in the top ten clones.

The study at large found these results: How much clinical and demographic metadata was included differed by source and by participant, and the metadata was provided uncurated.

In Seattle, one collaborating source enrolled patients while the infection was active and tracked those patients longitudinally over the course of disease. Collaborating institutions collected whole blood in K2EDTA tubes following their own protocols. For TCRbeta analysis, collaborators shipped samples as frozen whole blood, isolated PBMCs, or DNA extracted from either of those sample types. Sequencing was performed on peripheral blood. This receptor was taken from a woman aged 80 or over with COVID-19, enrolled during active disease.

The CDR3 here reads CASSESYSGSRNTQYF. At the DNA level, the sequence is TGTGCCAGCAGTGAAAGTTATAGCGGGAGTCGTAATACGCAGTATTTT. Here the chain combines TRBV6-4 and TRBJ2-3, with 9 bases in between that match TRBD2. V lost 3 bases and J lost 7 bases, and the count of bases not matched to a germline gene is 11. Taken from cysteine to phenylalanine, the CDR3 has 16 residues. Only the CDR3 DNA is retained, 48 bases long and in frame from the first base. The germline V gene supplies CDR1 MRHNA and CDR2 SNTAGT.